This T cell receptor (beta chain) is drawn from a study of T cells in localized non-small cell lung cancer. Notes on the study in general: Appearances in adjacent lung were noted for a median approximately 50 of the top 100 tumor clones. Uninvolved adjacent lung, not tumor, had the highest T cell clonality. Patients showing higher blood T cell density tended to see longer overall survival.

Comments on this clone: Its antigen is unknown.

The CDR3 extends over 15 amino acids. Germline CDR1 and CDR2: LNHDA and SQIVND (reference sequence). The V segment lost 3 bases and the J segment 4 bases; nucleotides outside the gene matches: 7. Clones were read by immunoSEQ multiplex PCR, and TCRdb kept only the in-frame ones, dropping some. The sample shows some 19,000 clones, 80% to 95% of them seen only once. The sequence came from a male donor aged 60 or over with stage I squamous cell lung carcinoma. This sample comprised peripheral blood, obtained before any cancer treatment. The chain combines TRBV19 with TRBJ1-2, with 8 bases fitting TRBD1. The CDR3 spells CASSMGGTGGYGYTF. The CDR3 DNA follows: TGTGCCAGTAGTATGGGCGGGACAGGCGGCTATGGCTACACCTTC.